The clone carrying this T cell receptor (beta chain) was seen many times. Noted time point: pre-sensitization, week 0. Specified treatment: therapeutic diphenylcyclopropenone sensitization with weekly scalp DPC. Blood draws preceded each patch test application. Trimming left V 3 bases short and J 5 bases short, with 13 bases between. Germline CDR1 and CDR2: SQVTM and ANQGSEA. CDR3 length: 13 residues. The data stem from a study of human T cells and chemical hapten exposure. TCRdb passed the RACE reads through MiXCR, listing each CDR3 protein once. The data hold more than 50,000 distinct CDR3 sequences, with roughly 6.7% observed a single time.

This TCR derives from a woman in her twenties or thirties with alopecia areata. Some clones in this sample may be carry-over from other donors' samples. The chain employs TRBV29-1 and TRBJ1-1; D not resolved. Sample: whole blood, taken in connection with sensitization to the hapten diphenylcyclopropenone (DPC). Here the CDR3 reads CSVETGSRTEAFF. As DNA, the CDR3 is TGCAGCGTTGAGACTGGATCAAGGACTGAAGCTTTCTTT. Supplemented by reference TRBV29-1 and TRBJ1-1, the full variable domain reads SAVISQKPSRDICQRGTSLTIQCQVDSQVTMMFWYRQQPGQSLTLIATANQGSEATYESGFVIDKFPISRPNLTFSTLTVSNMSPEDSSIYLCSVETGSRTEAFFGQGTRLTVV.